The 27 T cell receptor beta chains below come from one sample, sequenced in a study of CD8 T cells in Susac syndrome. Reverse transcription of roughly 0.5 to 1 ug RNA was carried out with random hexamers. TCRdb ran MiXCR on the immunoSEQ multiplex PCR reads and lists one entry per CDR3 protein. The table includes tens of thousands of distinct CDR3 sequences, just over 95% detected once. Sequencing used CD4+ T cells from PBMCs. These receptors came from a human donor with multiple sclerosis.

This clonotype was detected a few times. The chain combines TRBV4-1 with TRBJ1-2; the match to TRBD1 covers 9 bases. Germline V gene sequence: CDR1 MGHRA, CDR2 YSYEKL. V was pared by 3 bases and J by 8 bases, with 10 bases of the junction left unmatched. This CDR3 has 15 amino acids. CDR3 DNA: TGCGCCAGCAGCCATGGGACAGGGCGAGGAAGGGGCTACACCTTC. This sequence encodes CASSHGTGRGRGYTF.

The chain has TRBV12-3 or TRBV12-4 and TRBJ1-5, with D possibly TRBD1 on 6 matching bases. Trimming removed 5 bases at V and 7 bases at J, with 27 bases between. The CDR3 spans 18 residues. In DNA form, the CDR3 reads TGTGCCAGCAGTCCACTACGGGGATCTACAGGGTCATGGCAGCCCCAGCATTTT. It is translated as CASSPLRGSTGSWQPQHF.

J is TRBJ2-7 and V is TRBV20-1, with D uncertain. The length of the CDR3 is 14 residues. Germline V CDR1 and CDR2: DFQATT, SNEGSKA (reference sequence). Trimming took 3 bases from V and 0 from J, leaving 12 bases between them. CDR3 protein: CSASYRASSYEQYF. DNA for the CDR3: TGCAGTGCTAGTTACCGGGCGAGCTCCTACGAGCAGTACTTC.

This rearrangement joins TRBV20-1 to TRBJ1-4; 7 nucleotides line up with TRBD1. The CDR3 is 13 amino acids. Germline values: CDR1 DFQATT, CDR2 SNEGSKA (reference sequence). After removal of 6 bases from V and 5 bases from J, the junction contained 6 bases not matched to a gene. For the CDR3, the DNA is TGCAGTGCCTCCGGGACAGCGAATGAAAAACTGTTTTTT. Translation: CSASGTANEKLFF.

The chain joins TRBV7-2 to TRBJ2-3; D not certain. Between the trimmed V and J ends, which lost 1 base and 0 bases, there was a span of 5 bases. Germline CDR1 is SGHTA and CDR2 is FQGNSA. This CDR3 is 14 amino acids long. CDR3 sequence: CASSLVPSTDTQYF. DNA for the CDR3: TGTGCCAGCAGCTTAGTACCCAGCACAGATACGCAGTATTTT.

The V gene is TRBV12-3 or TRBV12-4, the J gene TRBJ2-3; the D gene is possibly TRBD2 (6 bases). V lost 5 bases and J 1 base, leaving 13 bases between the germline ends. This CDR3 region has 15 residues. The CDR3 coding sequence is TGTGCCAGCAGTCGCCCGGGCGGGGGCACAGATACGCAGTATTTT. Protein sequence: CASSRPGGGTDTQYF.

Only one count was recorded for this clonotype. CDR3 region: CASSLTPQAGGLLFF. The CDR3 DNA reads TGTGCCAGCAGCTTAACCCCGCAGGCGGGGGGGCTGTTGTTCTTC. V is TRBV7-3 and J is TRBJ2-1, with 9 bases fitting TRBD2. This CDR3 comprises 15 residues. Trimming at V came to 0 bases and at J to 15 bases, leaving 12 bases not matched to a gene. Germline CDR1 SGHTA, CDR2 FQGTGA.

The J gene is TRBJ2-5, the V gene TRBV20-1; possible D gene TRBD2, 6 bases. The V and J ends lost 3 bases and 5 bases respectively, with 13 bases between them. The CDR3 has 13 amino acids. From germline, CDR1 is DFQATT and CDR2 SNEGSKA (reference sequence). The CDR3 nucleotides read TGCAGTGCTAGCGGCGGGGTAAGGGAGACCCAGTACTTC. It is translated as CSASGGVRETQYF.

V is TRBV29-1 and J is TRBJ2-7; 10 bases are a match to TRBD1. J lost 6 bases, V lost 1 base, and 3 bases had no gene match. CDR1 and CDR2 (germline): SQVTM, ANQGSEA. The CDR3 is 13 residues long. This chain's CDR3 is CSVEGGQGTEQYF. DNA of the CDR3: TGCAGCGTTGAAGGGGGACAGGGGACCGAGCAGTACTTC.

The chain uses TRBV27 and TRBJ2-1; 8 nucleotides match TRBD1. In germline, CDR1 is MNHEY, CDR2 SMNVEV (reference sequence). The trim removed 8 bases at V and 2 bases at J, leaving 5 bases unmatched. This CDR3 has 14 amino acids. DNA for the CDR3: TGTGCCAGCGCGGACAGGGTGGCCTACAATGAGCAGTTCTTC. This sequence encodes CASADRVAYNEQFF.

This clonotype occurred once. This chain uses TRBV9 with TRBJ2-2; D gene unclear. The length of the CDR3 is 13 residues. V shed 3 bases and J shed 6 bases, with 9 bases lying between them. Per the germline V gene, CDR1 is SGDLS and CDR2 is YYNGEE. CDR3 protein: CASSAVAAGELFF. In DNA form, the CDR3 reads TGTGCCAGCAGCGCTGTGGCCGCCGGGGAGCTGTTTTTT.

CDR3: CASSQVVGLDTQYF. The DNA of the CDR3 is TGCGCCAGCAGCCAAGTGGTGGGCCTCGATACGCAGTATTTT. V usage is TRBV4-1 and J usage is TRBJ2-3, with unresolved D. This CDR3 contains 14 residues. Germline lookup yields CDR1 MGHRA and CDR2 YSYEKL. Trimming took 1 base from V and 6 from J, leaving 11 bases between them.

The table lists this clonotype with a few counts. The genes are TRBV28 and TRBJ2-7; D may correspond to TRBD1 or TRBD2 (5 bases each). Trimming shortened V by 3 bases and J by 4 bases, and 7 bases separated the two germline ends. Germline V gives CDR1 MDHEN, CDR2 SYDVKM. This CDR3 contains 12 residues. CDR3 region: CASSLGTYEQYF. In nucleotides, the CDR3 is TGTGCCAGCAGTTTGGGGACGTACGAGCAGTACTTC.

J is TRBJ2-5 and V is TRBV12-3 or TRBV12-4; D is perhaps TRBD1 (6 bases). V was pared by 11 bases and J by 1 base, with 14 bases between. The CDR3 loop spans 13 amino acids. DNA of the CDR3: TGTGCCCCCACCGGACAGACCCAAGAGACCCAGTACTTC. This encodes CAPTGQTQETQYF.

The chain is built from TRBV10-3 and TRBJ2-7, with D uncertain. V was shortened by 3 bases and J by 1 base, with 13 bases between the two germline ends. CDR1 is ENHRY, CDR2 SYGVKD, per germline. The CDR3 covers 15 residues. DNA for the CDR3: TGTGCCATCAGTGACTCGGGTCAGGAGTCCTACGAGCAGTACTTC. Translation gives CAISDSGQESYEQYF.

The V and J genes are TRBV2 and TRBJ1-1; perhaps TRBD1 as D (5 bases). The V end was cut by 2 bases, the J end by 4 bases, with 17 bases between. CDR1 and CDR2 (germline): SNHLY, FYNNEI. The CDR3 runs to 16 residues. The CDR3 sequence: CASSERGRRSGTEAFF. The CDR3 DNA is TGTGCCAGCAGTGAAAGGGGCCGACGGAGTGGCACTGAAGCTTTCTTT.

The genes are TRBV5-6 and TRBJ1-1; TRBD1 agrees at 7 bases. The CDR3 loop spans 15 amino acids. The V gene end was trimmed by 4 bases and the J gene end by 6 bases; junction bases not matched to a gene: 12. CDR1 is SGHDT and CDR2 is YYEEEE in the germline V gene. The CDR3 DNA reads TGTGCCAGCAGCCCGGTTACAGGGGCGGGCGCTGAAGCTTTCTTT. As protein: CASSPVTGAGAEAFF. The full variable domain, its missing parts supplied by reference TRBV5-6 and TRBJ1-1, is DAGVTQSPTHLIKTRGQQVTLRCSPKSGHDTVSWYQQALGQGPQFIFQYYEEEERQRGNFPDRFSGHQFPNYSSELNVNALLLGDSALYLCASSPVTGAGAEAFFGQGTRLTVV.

The rearrangement uses TRBV7-2 and TRBJ1-5; unclear D gene. The CDR3 runs to 16 residues. The V end lost 5 bases, the J end lost 3 bases, and 17 bases lay between the germline ends. Germline V lookup: CDR1 SGHTA, CDR2 FQGNSA. Here the CDR3 DNA reads TGTGCCAGCAGCCCCCGTTGGGGAGGGATCAATCAGCCCCAGCATTTT. It translates to CASSPRWGGINQPQHF.

The CDR3 sequence: CAWSGELMNTEAFF. CDR3 DNA: TGTGCCTGGAGTGGAGAACTCATGAACACTGAAGCTTTCTTT. The chain recombines TRBV30 with TRBJ1-1; D gene uncertain. Trimming shortened V by 1 base and J by 0 bases, and 9 bases separated the two germline ends. The CDR3 has 14 amino acids. Germline assignment: CDR1 GTSNPN and CDR2 SVGIG (reference sequence).

The J gene is TRBJ2-3, the V gene TRBV7-9; tentative D call: TRBD2 (6 bases). This CDR3 spans 14 amino acids. Per the germline V gene, CDR1 is SEHNR and CDR2 is FQNEAQ (reference sequence). Trimming pared 5 bases from V and 5 bases from J, leaving 14 bases between. Here the CDR3 DNA reads TGTGCCAGCAGCCCGCGGAGGGCCATAGATACGCAGTATTTT. It specifies CASSPRRAIDTQYF.

V and J are TRBV7-2 and TRBJ1-6, with D unresolved. V lost 3 bases and J 8 bases, leaving 8 bases between the germline ends. Germline values: CDR1 SGHTA, CDR2 FQGNSA. The CDR3 sequence is 13 residues long. CDR3 in amino acids: CASSLYRDSPLHF. For the CDR3, the DNA is TGTGCCAGCAGCTTGTATCGTGATTCACCCCTCCACTTT.

This chain links TRBV6-4 with TRBJ2-1; the D call may be TRBD1 or TRBD2 (5 bases each). V gave up 6 bases and J gave up 7 bases, with 19 bases separating them. The germline V gene encodes CDR1 MRHNA and CDR2 SNTAGT. The length of the CDR3 is 15 residues. The CDR3 is CASSRLRGTGNEQFF. The DNA for the CDR3 is TGTGCCAGCAGCCGATTGAGGGGTACGGGGAATGAGCAGTTCTTC.

This chain connects TRBV18 to TRBJ2-3, with D perhaps TRBD2 (6 bases). The CDR3 extends over 15 amino acids. In germline, CDR1 is KGHSH, CDR2 LQKENI. V was clipped by 2 bases and J by 2 bases, with 11 bases between them. The CDR3 DNA reads TGTGCCAGCTCACCAGTGGGGGACTCCACAGATACGCAGTATTTT. It codes for CASSPVGDSTDTQYF. Complete variable domain (other parts from reference TRBV18 and TRBJ2-3): NAGVMQNPRHLVRRRGQEARLRCSPMKGHSHVYWYRQLPEEGLKFMVYLQKENIIDESGMPKERFSAEFPKEGPSILRIQQVVRGDSAAYFCASSPVGDSTDTQYFGPGTRLTVL.

The V gene is TRBV20-1, the J gene TRBJ2-2; D not certain. This CDR3 spans 17 amino acids. V lost 2 bases and J 4 bases, leaving 20 bases between the germline ends. CDR1 DFQATT and CDR2 SNEGSKA come from the germline V gene (reference sequence). Written as DNA, the CDR3 is TGCAGTGCTAGATCGCGAGGATGGGAAGGAAGCACCGGGGAGCTGTTTTTT. It codes for CSARSRGWEGSTGELFF.

This chain uses TRBV12-3 or TRBV12-4 with TRBJ2-3; TRBD1 agrees at 7 bases. This CDR3 is built from 15 residues. V shed 0 bases and J 4 bases; nucleotides not matched to a gene: 4. The CDR3 is CASSLARGRADTQYF. In DNA, the CDR3 is TGTGCCAGCAGTTTAGCGAGGGGGCGCGCAGATACGCAGTATTTT.

The V gene is TRBV6-5, the J gene TRBJ1-2; 7 positions match TRBD1. V trimming: 8 bases; J trimming: 7 bases; junction bases outside the gene matches: 7. Germline lookup yields CDR1 MNHEY and CDR2 SVGAGI. The CDR3 spans 12 residues. The CDR3 DNA reads as TGTGCCAGCCGACAGGGAACTCGTGGCTACACCTTC. This sequence encodes CASRQGTRGYTF.

V gene TRBV25-1 combines with J gene TRBJ1-1; D is ambiguous. The CDR3 sequence is 14 residues long. Trimming pared 0 bases from V and 4 bases from J, leaving 9 bases between. Germline values: CDR1 MGHDK, CDR2 SYGVNS. For the CDR3, the DNA is TGTGCCAGCAGTGAATATACAACAGTCACTGAAGCTTTCTTT. As protein: CASSEYTTVTEAFF.